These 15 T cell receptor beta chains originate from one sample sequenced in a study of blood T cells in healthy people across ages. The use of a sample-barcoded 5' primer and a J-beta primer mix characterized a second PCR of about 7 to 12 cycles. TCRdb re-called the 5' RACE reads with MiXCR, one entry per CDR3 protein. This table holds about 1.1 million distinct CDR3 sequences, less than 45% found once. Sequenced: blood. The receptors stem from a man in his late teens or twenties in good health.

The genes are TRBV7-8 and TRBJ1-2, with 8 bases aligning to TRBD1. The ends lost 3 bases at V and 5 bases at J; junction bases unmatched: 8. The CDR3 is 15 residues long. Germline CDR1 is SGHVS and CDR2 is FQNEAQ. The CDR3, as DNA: TGTGCCAGCAGCTTCCCCGGGACAGGATCATATGGCTACACCTTC. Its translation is CASSFPGTGSYGYTF.

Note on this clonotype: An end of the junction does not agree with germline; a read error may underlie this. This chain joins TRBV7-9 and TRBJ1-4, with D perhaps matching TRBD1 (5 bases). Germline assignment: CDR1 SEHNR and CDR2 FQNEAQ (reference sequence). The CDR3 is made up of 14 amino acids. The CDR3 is CASSPDSFNEKLVF. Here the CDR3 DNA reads TGTGCCAGCAGCCCCGACAGTTTTAATGAAAAACTGGTTTTT.

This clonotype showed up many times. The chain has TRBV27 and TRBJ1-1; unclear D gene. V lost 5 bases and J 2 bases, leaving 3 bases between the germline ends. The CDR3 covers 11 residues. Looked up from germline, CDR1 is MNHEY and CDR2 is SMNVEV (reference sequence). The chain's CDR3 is CASSHNTEAFF. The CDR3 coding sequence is TGTGCCAGCAGTCATAACACTGAAGCTTTCTTT.

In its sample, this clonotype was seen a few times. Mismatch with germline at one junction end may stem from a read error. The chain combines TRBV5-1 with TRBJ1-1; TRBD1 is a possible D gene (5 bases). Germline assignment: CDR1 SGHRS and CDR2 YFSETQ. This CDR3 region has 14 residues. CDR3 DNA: TGTGCCAGCAGCTACTTGGGGGGAGACACTGAAGCTTTCTTT. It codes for CASSYLGGDTEAFF.

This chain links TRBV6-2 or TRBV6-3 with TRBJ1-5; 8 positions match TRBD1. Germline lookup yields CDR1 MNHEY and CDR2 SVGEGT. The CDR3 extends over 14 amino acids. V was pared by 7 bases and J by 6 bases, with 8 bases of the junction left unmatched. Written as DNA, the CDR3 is TGTGCCAGCACAATGAAGGACAGGGTTCAGCCCCAGCATTTT. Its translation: CASTMKDRVQPQHF.

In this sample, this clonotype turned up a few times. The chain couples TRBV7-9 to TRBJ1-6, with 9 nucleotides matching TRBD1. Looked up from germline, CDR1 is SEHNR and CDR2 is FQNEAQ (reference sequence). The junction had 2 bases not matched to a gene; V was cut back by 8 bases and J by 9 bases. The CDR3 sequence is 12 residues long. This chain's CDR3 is CASGTGCSPLHF. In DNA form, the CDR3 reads TGTGCCAGCGGGACAGGGTGTTCACCCCTCCACTTT.

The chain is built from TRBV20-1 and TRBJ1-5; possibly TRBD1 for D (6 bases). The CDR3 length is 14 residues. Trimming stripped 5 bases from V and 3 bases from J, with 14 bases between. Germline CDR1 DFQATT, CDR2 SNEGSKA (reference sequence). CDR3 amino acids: CSARAGDLNQPQHF. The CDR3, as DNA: TGCAGTGCTCGGGCAGGGGACCTCAATCAGCCCCAGCATTTT.

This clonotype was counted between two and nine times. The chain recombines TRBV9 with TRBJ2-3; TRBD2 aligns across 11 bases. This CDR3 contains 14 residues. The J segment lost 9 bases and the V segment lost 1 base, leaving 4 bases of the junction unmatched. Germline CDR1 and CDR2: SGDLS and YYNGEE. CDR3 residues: CASSVLAGGDTQYF. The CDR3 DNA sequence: TGTGCCAGCAGCGTACTAGCGGGGGGCGACACGCAGTATTTT.

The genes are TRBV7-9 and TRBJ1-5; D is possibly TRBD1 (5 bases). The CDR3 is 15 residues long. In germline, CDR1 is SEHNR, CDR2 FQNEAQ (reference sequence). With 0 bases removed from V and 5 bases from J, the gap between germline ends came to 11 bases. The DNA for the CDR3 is TGTGCCAGCAGCTTAGCAGTCAGGGAGGATCAGCCCCAGCATTTT. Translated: CASSLAVREDQPQHF.

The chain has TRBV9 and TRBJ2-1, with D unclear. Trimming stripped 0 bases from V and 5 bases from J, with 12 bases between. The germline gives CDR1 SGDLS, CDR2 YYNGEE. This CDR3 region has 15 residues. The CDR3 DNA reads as TGTGCCAGCAGCGTAGACGGCAGGTCCAACAATGAGCAGTTCTTC. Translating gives CASSVDGRSNNEQFF.

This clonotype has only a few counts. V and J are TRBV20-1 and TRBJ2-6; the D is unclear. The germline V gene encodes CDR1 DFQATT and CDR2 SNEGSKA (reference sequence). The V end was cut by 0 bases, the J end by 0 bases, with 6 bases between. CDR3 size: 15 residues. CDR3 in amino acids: CSAREDFSGANVLTF. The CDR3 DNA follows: TGCAGTGCTAGAGAGGATTTCTCTGGGGCCAACGTCCTGACTTTC.

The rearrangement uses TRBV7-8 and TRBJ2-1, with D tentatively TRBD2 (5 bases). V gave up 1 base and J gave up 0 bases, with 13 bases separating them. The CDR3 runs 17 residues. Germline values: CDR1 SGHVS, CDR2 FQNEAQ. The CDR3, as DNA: TGTGCCAGCAGCTTAGGGGCAGCGGAGAGCTCCTACAATGAGCAGTTCTTC. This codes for CASSLGAAESSYNEQFF.

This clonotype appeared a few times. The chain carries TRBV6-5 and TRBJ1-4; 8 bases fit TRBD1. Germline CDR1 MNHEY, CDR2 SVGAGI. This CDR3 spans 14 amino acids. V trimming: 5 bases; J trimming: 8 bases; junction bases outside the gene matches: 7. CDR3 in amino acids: CASSQDRAAEKLFF. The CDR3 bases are TGTGCCAGCAGTCAGGACAGGGCGGCGGAAAAACTGTTTTTT.

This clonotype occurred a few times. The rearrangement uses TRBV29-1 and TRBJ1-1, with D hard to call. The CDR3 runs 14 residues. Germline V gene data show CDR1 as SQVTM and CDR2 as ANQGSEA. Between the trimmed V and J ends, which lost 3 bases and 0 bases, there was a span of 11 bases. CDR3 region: CSVDSGSMNTEAFF. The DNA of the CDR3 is TGCAGCGTTGATTCAGGTAGCATGAACACTGAAGCTTTCTTT.

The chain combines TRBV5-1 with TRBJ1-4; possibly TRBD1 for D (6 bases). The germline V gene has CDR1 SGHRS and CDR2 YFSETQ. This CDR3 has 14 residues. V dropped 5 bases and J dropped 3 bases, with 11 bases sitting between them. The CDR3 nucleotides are TGCGCCAGCAGTCGGGACACTGCTAATGAAAAACTGTTTTTT. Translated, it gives CASSRDTANEKLFF.